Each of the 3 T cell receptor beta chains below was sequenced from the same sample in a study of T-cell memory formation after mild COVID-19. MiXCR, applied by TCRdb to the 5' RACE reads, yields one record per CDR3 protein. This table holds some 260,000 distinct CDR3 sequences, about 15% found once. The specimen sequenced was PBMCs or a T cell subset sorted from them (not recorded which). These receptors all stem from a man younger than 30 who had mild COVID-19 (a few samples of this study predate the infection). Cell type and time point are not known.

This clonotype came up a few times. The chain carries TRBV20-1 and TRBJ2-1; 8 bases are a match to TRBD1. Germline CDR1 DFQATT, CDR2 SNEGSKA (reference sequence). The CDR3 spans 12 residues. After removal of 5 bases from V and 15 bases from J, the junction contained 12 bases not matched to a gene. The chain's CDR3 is CSADRQGHGVFF. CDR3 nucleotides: TGCAGTGCTGATCGACAGGGGCACGGGGTGTTCTTC.

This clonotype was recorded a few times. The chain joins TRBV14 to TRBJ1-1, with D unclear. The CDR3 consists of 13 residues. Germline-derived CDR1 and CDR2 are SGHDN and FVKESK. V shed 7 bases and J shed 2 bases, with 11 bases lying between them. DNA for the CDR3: TGTGCCAGCAAAGTCCAACTCAACACTGAAGCTTTCTTT. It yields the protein CASKVQLNTEAFF.

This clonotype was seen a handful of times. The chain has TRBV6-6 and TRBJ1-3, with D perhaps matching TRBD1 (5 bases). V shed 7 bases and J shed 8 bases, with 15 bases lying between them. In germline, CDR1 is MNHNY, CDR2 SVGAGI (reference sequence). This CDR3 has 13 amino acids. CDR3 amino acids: CASTLQDRDTIYF. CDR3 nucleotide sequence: TGTGCCAGCACCCTACAGGACCGGGACACCATATATTTT.